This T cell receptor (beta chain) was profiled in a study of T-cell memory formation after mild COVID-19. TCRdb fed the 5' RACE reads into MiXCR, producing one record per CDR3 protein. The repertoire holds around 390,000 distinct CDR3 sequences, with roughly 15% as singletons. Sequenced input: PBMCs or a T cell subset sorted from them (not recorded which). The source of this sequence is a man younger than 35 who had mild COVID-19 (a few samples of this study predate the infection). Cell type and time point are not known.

CDR3 nucleotides: TGCGCCAGCAGCTTGGATGTAGCGGGTCAGGATGAGCAGTTCTTC. It is translated as CASSLDVAGQDEQFF. The chain links TRBV5-1 to TRBJ2-1, with 7 bases identical to TRBD2. CDR3 size: 15 residues. The V segment lost 0 bases and the J segment 8 bases; nucleotides outside the gene matches: 8. The germline gives CDR1 SGHRS, CDR2 YFSETQ.